Listed below are T cell receptor beta chains from one sample, sequenced in a study of Graves' ophthalmopathy and Graves' hyperthyroidism. In TCRdb, the multiplex PCR reads were re-called with MiXCR into one record per CDR3 protein. The sample yields 52,000 or so distinct CDR3 sequences, roughly half seen once. Input material: peripheral blood. The receptors here all came from an adult woman with Graves' ophthalmopathy. CDR3s include the opening cysteine and the closing phenylalanine or tryptophan. Each record gives: CDR3 protein, CDR3 DNA, J gene, V gene, D gene, clone size. A D gene is named only where the DNA matches it firmly. The size entry is marked missing in some rows and otherwise reads once, few, many or a size class.

CASLDGTARDQETQYF | TGTGCCAGCCTCGATGGGACAGCCCGGGACCAAGAGACCCAGTACTTC | TRBJ2-5 | TRBV2 | TRBD1 | many
CASARDGGYEQYF | TGTGCCAGCGCCCGGGACGGAGGCTACGAGCAGTACTTC | TRBJ2-7 | TRBV7-9 | NA | many
CASSPGLAGGNETQYF | TGTGCCAGCAGCCCCGGACTAGCGGGGGGCAATGAGACCCAGTACTTC | TRBJ2-5 | TRBV7-2 | TRBD2 | NA
CSARGTSVGEQYF | TGCAGTGCGAGAGGGACTAGCGTTGGTGAGCAGTATTTT | TRBJ2-3 | TRBV20-1 | TRBD2 | NA
CSARTSGRYLGYEQYF | TGCAGTGCTAGGACTAGCGGGAGGTATTTGGGGTACGAGCAGTACTTC | TRBJ2-7 | TRBV20-1 | TRBD2 | many
CATSRGGVGDEQFF | TGTGCCACCAGCAGAGGTGGGGTCGGGGATGAGCAGTTCTTC | TRBJ2-1 | TRBV15 | NA | NA
CASSHGLGGFF | TGTGCCAGCAGTCACGGACTAGGGGGTTTCTTC | TRBJ2-1 | TRBV12-3/TRBV12-4 | NA | many
CATSRDSYGQGNSNEKLFF | TGTGCCACCAGCAGAGACAGTTATGGACAGGGGAACTCTAATGAAAAACTGTTTTTT | TRBJ1-4 | TRBV15 | TRBD1 | NA
CASSWDSSYEQYF | TGTGCCAGCAGTTGGGACAGCTCCTACGAGCAGTACTTC | TRBJ2-7 | TRBV6-5 | TRBD1 | many
CSAGRGTGVNEQFF | TGCAGTGCCGGGAGGGGGACAGGGGTCAATGAGCAGTTCTTC | TRBJ2-1 | TRBV20-1 | TRBD1 | NA
CASSERTALDQSGLYGYTF | TGTGCCAGCAGTGAACGAACGGCCCTTGATCAATCCGGCCTATATGGCTACACCTTC | TRBJ1-2 | TRBV2 | NA | many
CASSSLRGDEKLFF | TGTGCCAGCAGCTCCCTTCGAGGGGATGAAAAACTGTTTTTT | TRBJ1-4 | TRBV7-2 | NA | NA
CASSVAVGFKETQYF | TGTGCCAGCAGCGTAGCGGTGGGTTTCAAAGAGACCCAGTACTTC | TRBJ2-5 | TRBV9 | NA | once
CATSDPGQGYGYTFGSGTQYF | NA | TRBJ2-5 | TRBV24-1 | NA | NA
CASSLGVAYNEQFF | TGTGCCAGCAGCTTAGGGGTAGCGTACAATGAGCAGTTCTTC | TRBJ2-1 | TRBV11-3 | NA | many
CASSPTGDTGELFF | TGTGCCAGCAGCCCAACTGGGGACACCGGGGAGCTGTTTTTT | TRBJ2-2 | TRBV11-1 | NA | NA
CSASGLAGLVNEQFF | TGCAGTGCTAGTGGGCTAGCGGGATTGGTCAATGAGCAGTTCTTC | TRBJ2-1 | TRBV20-1 | TRBD2 | many